The sequence of this TCR beta chain was determined in a study of cytomegalovirus exposure and HLA in healthy donors. Findings and limits, study-wide: No immune exposure information besides CMV serostatus was available. The study recorded 150 to 200 TCR beta chains that were cytomegalovirus-associated.

CDR1 and CDR2 (germline): SGHAT, FQNNGV. The CDR3 covers 17 residues. The V end was cut by 6 bases, the J end by 1 base, with 21 bases between. Vbeta (60) and Jbeta (13) primers were used in the PCR. Repertoires were generated with immunoSEQ multiplex PCR, while TCRdb's copy carries only in-frame clones and drops some. Altogether over 100,000 clones are present, around 70% being singletons, with the ten largest covering 6% to 8%. About this clone: Its matching antigen is unknown.

Input material: PBMCs. This TCR came from a male donor in good health and CMV-seronegative. V and J are TRBV11-2 and TRBJ1-1; a weak D match, TRBD1 (5 bases). DNA for the CDR3: TGTGCCAGCAGTTCTACCTACCCGCCTACAGGGAACACTGAAGCTTTCTTT. It specifies CASSSTYPPTGNTEAFF.